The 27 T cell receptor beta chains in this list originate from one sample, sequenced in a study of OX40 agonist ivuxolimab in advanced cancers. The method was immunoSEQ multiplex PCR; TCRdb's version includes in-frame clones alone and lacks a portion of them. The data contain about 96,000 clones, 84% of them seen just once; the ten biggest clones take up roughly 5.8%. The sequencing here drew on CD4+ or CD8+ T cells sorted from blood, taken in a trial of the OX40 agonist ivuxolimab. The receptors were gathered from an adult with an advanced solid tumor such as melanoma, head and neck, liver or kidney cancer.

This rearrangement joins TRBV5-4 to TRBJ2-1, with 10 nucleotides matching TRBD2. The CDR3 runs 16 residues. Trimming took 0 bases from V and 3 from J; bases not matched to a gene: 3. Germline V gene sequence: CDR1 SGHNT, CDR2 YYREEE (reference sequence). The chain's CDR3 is CASSLGLAGGYNEQFF. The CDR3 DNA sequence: TGTGCCAGCAGCTTGGGCTTAGCGGGAGGCTACAATGAGCAGTTCTTC.

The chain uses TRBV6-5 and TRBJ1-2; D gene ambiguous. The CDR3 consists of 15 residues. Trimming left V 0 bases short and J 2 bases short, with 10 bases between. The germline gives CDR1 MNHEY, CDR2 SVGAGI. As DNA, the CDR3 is TGTGCCAGCAGTTACTCCCTTCAGGTCAACTATGGCTACACCTTC. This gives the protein CASSYSLQVNYGYTF.

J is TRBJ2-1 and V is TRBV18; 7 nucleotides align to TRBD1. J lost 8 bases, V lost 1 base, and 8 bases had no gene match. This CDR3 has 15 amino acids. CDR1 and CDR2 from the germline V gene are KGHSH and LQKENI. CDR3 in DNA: TGTGCCAGCTCACCACAGGGGGCGCGGAACGATGAGCAGTTCTTC. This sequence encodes CASSPQGARNDEQFF.

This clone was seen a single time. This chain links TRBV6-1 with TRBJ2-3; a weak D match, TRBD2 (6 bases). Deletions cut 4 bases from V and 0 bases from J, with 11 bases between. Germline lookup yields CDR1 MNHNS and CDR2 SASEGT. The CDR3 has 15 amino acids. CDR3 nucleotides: TGTGCCAGCAGTGCTCGGGACTCTAGCACAGATACGCAGTATTTT. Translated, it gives CASSARDSSTDTQYF.

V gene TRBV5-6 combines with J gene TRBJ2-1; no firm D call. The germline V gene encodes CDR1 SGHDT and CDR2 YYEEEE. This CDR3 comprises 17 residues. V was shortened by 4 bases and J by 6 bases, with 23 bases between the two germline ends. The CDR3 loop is CASSAGRAGLLTNEQFF. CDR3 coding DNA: TGTGCCAGCAGCGCCGGCCGGGCAGGTCTGTTGACCAATGAGCAGTTCTTC. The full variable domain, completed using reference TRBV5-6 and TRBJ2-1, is DAGVTQSPTHLIKTRGQQVTLRCSPKSGHDTVSWYQQALGQGPQFIFQYYEEEERQRGNFPDRFSGHQFPNYSSELNVNALLLGDSALYLCASSAGRAGLLTNEQFFGPGTRLTVL.

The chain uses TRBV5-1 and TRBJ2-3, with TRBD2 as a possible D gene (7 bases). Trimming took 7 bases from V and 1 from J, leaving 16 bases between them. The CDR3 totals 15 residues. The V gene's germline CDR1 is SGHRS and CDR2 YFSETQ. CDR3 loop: CASGPGGLGTDTQYF. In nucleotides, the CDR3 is TGCGCCAGCGGTCCCGGGGGGCTGGGCACAGATACGCAGTATTTT.

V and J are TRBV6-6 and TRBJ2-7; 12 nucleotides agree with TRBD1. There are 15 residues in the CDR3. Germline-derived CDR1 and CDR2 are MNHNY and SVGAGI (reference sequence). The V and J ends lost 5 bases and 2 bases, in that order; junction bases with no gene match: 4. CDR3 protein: CASSTGTGGTYEQYF. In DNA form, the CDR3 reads TGTGCCAGCAGTACCGGGACAGGGGGCACCTACGAGCAGTACTTC.

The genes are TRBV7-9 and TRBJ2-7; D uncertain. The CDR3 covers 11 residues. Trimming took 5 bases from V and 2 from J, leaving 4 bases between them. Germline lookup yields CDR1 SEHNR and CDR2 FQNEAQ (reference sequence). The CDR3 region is CASSATYEQYF. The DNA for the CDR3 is TGTGCCAGCAGCGCCACCTACGAGCAGTACTTC. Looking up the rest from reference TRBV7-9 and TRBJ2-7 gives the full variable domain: DTGVSQNPRHKITKRGQNVTFRCDPISEHNRLYWYRQTLGQGPEFLTYFQNEAQLEKSRLLSDRFSAERPKGSFSTLEIQRTEQGDSAMYLCASSATYEQYFGPGTRLTVT.

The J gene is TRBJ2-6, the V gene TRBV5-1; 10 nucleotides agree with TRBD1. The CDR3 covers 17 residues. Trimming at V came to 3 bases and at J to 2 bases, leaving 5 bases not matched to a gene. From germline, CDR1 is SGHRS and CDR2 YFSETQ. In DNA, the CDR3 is TGCGCCAGCAGCTCCGGGACAGGGGTAACTGGGGCCAACGTCCTGACTTTC. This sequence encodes CASSSGTGVTGANVLTF.

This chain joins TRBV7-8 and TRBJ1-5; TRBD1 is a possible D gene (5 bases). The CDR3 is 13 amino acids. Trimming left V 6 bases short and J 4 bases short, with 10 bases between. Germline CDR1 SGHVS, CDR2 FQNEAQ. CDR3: CASSFRGNQPQHF. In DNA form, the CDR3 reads TGTGCCAGCAGTTTCCGGGGGAATCAGCCCCAGCATTTT.

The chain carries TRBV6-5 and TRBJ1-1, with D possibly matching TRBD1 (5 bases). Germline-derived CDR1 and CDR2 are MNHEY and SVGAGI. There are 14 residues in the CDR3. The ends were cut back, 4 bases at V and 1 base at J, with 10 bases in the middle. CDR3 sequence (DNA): TGTGCCAGCAGTTCCTCCACAGGGAACACTGAAGCTTTCTTT. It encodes CASSSSTGNTEAFF.

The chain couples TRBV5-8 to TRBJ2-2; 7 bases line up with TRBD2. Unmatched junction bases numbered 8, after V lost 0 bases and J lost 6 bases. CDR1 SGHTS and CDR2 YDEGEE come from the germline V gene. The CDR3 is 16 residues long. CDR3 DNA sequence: TGTGCCAGCAGCTTGGTGGCGGGAGTCGGGCCCGGGGAGCTGTTTTTT. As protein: CASSLVAGVGPGELFF.

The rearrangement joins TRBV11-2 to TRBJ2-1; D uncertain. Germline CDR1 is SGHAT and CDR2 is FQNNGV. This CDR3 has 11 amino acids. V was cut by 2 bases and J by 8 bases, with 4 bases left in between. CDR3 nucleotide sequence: TGTGCCAGCAGCTTATATGATGAGCAGTTCTTC. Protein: CASSLYDEQFF. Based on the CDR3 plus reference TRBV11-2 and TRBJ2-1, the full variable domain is EAGVAQSPRYKIIEKRQSVAFWCNPISGHATLYWYQQILGQGPKLLIQFQNNGVVDDSQLPKDRFSAERLKGVDSTLKIQPAKLEDSAVYLCASSLYDEQFFGPGTRLTVL.

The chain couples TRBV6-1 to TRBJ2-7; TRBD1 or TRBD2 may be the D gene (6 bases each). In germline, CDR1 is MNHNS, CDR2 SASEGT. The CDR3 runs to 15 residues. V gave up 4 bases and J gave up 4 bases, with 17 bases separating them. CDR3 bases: TGTGCCAGCAGTGTAGAGGCCGGGGGCCCTTACGAGCAGTACTTC. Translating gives CASSVEAGGPYEQYF.

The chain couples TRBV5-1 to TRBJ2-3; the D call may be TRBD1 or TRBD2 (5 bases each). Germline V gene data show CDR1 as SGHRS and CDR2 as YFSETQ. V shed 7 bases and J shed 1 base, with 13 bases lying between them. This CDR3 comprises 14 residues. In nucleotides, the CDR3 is TGCGCCAGCCAGTCCGGGGCGGGCACAGATACGCAGTATTTT. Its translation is CASQSGAGTDTQYF. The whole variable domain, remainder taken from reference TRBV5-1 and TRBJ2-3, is KAGVTQTPRYLIKTRGQQVTLSCSPISGHRSVSWYQQTPGQGLQFLFEYFSETQRNKGNFPGRFSGRQFSNSRSEMNVSTLELGDSALYLCASQSGAGTDTQYFGPGTRLTVL.

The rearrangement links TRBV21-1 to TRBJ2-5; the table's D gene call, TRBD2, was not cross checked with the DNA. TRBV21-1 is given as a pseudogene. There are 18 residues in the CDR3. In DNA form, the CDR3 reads TGTGCCAGCAGCAGGACTAGCGGGAGCTGGTCCCCGGAGGAGACCCAGTACTTC. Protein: CASSRTSGSWSPEETQYF.

CDR3 sequence (DNA): TGCGCCAGCAGCTTAACAGGGGGACCCACAGATACGCAGTATTTT. Its protein product is CASSLTGGPTDTQYF. The genes are TRBV5-1 and TRBJ2-3, with 8 bases fitting TRBD1. Per the germline V gene, CDR1 is SGHRS and CDR2 is YFSETQ. V dropped 2 bases and J dropped 2; count of bases not matched to a gene: 4. The CDR3 runs to 15 residues.

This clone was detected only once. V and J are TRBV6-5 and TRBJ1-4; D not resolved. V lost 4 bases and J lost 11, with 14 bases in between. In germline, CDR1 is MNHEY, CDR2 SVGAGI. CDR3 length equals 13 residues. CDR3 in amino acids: CASSFRAGGKLFF. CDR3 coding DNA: TGTGCCAGCAGTTTCCGGGCGGGCGGGAAACTGTTTTTT.

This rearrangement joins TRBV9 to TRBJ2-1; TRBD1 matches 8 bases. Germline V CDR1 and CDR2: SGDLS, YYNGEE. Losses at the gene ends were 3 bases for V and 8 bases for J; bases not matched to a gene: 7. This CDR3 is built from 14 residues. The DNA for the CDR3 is TGTGCCAGCAGCGCGCGGACAGGGTTACATGAGCAGTTCTTC. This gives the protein CASSARTGLHEQFF.

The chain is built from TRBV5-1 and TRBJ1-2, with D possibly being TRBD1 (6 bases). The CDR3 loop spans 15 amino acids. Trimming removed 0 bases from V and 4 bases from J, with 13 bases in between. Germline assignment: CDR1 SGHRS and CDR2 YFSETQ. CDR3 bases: TGCGCCAGCAGCTTGGGCCCGGGACAACCCTATGGCTACACCTTC. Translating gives CASSLGPGQPYGYTF. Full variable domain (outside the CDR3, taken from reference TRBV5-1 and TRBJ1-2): KAGVTQTPRYLIKTRGQQVTLSCSPISGHRSVSWYQQTPGQGLQFLFEYFSETQRNKGNFPGRFSGRQFSNSRSEMNVSTLELGDSALYLCASSLGPGQPYGYTFGSGTRLTVV.

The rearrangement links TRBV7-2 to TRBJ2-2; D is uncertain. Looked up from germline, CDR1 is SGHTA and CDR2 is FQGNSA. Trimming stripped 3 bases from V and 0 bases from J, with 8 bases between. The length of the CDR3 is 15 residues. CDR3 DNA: TGTGCCAGCAGCTTGGGATTCGCGAACACCGGGGAGCTGTTTTTT. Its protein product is CASSLGFANTGELFF.

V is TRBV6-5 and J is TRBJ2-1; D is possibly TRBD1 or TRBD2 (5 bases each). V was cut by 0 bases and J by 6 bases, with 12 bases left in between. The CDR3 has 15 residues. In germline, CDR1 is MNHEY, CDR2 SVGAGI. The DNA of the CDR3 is TGTGCCAGCAGTTACTCGGGGACCCCGAGCAATGAGCAGTTCTTC. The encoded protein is CASSYSGTPSNEQFF.

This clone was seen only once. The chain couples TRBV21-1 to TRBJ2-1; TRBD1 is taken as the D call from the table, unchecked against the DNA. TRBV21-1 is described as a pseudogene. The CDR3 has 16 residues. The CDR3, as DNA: TGTGCCAGCTTCCTCCAAACGGGACAGGTCAACAATGAGCAGTTCTTC. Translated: CASFLQTGQVNNEQFF.

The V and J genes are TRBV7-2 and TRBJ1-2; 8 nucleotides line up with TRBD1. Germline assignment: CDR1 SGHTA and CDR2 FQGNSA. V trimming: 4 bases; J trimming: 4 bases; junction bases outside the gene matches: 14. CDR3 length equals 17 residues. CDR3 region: CASSSFASDRVGYGYTF. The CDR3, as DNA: TGTGCCAGCAGCTCCTTCGCCTCGGACAGGGTGGGCTATGGCTACACCTTC. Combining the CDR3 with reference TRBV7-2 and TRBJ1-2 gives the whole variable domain GAGVSQSPSNKVTEKGKDVELRCDPISGHTALYWYRQSLGQGLEFLIYFQGNSAPDKSGLPSDRFSAERTGGSVSTLTIQRTQQEDSAVYLCASSSFASDRVGYGYTFGSGTRLTVV.

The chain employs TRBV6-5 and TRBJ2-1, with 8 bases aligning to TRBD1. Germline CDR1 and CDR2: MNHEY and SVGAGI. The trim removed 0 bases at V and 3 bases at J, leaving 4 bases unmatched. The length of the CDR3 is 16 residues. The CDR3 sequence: CASSYSPGQVYNEQFF. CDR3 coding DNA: TGTGCCAGCAGTTACTCTCCGGGACAGGTCTACAATGAGCAGTTCTTC.

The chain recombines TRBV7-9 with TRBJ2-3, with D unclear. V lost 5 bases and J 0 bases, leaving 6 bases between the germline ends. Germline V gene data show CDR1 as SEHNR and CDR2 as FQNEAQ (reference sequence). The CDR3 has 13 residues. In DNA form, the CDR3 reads TGTGCCAGCAGCCCCCATAGCACAGATACGCAGTATTTT. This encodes CASSPHSTDTQYF.

CDR3 in amino acids: CASSQDVGGNGNQPQHF. CDR3 in DNA: TGTGCCAGCAGCCAAGATGTGGGGGGTAATGGCAATCAGCCCCAGCATTTT. The chain has TRBV4-2 and TRBJ1-5; a weak D match, TRBD1 (5 bases). The CDR3 runs 17 residues. With 0 bases removed from V and 2 bases from J, the gap between germline ends came to 14 bases. CDR1 and CDR2 (germline): LGHNA, YNFKEQ.